Listed here are 25 T cell receptor beta chains from one sample, sequenced in a study of shared clonotypes between healthy human individuals. Measured with immunoSEQ multiplex PCR; TCRdb has only the in-frame clones, and not every one. The table includes about 490,000 clones, approximately 80% detected once. What was sequenced was PBMCs. The receptors stem from a woman in her forties in good health. Some clones in this sample may be carry-over from other donors' samples.

With respect to this clone: A read error may explain this, as a much larger clone is one base away. The chain couples TRBV27 to TRBJ2-7, with TRBD1 identical over 8 bases. Germline CDR1 is MNHEY and CDR2 is SMNVEV (reference sequence). The CDR3 extends over 14 amino acids. Trimming took 6 bases from V and 0 from J; bases not matched to a gene: 4. As DNA, the CDR3 is TGTGCCAGCAGGACCGGGACAGGCTCCTACGAGCAGTACTTC. This gives the protein CASRTGTGSYEQYF.

About this clone itself: Other DNA sequences in this sample translate to the same CDR3. The chain uses TRBV11-2 and TRBJ2-5; 8 bases line up with TRBD2. Per germline, CDR1 SGHAT and CDR2 FQNNGV. There are 15 residues in the CDR3. V was clipped by 0 bases and J by 4 bases; unmatched bases: 4. The CDR3 DNA follows: TGTGCCAGCAGCTTAGATGGCGGGGGGCGAGAGACCCAGTACTTC. It encodes CASSLDGGGRETQYF.

The chain uses TRBV10-3 and TRBJ1-5; D ambiguous. This CDR3 is built from 13 residues. Trimming removed 0 bases at V and 6 bases at J, with 6 bases between. Looked up from germline, CDR1 is ENHRY and CDR2 is SYGVKD. The CDR3 reads CAISESRTQPQHF. For the CDR3, the DNA is TGTGCCATCAGTGAGTCGAGGACTCAGCCCCAGCATTTT.

Points on this clone: This is likely an artifact of a read error, given a far larger clone one base away. The chain uses TRBV2 and TRBJ1-1, with D perhaps TRBD1 (5 bases). Germline V CDR1 and CDR2: SNHLY, FYNNEI. V lost 7 bases to trimming and J lost 6 bases, with 15 bases between them. The CDR3 runs to 13 residues. CDR3 loop: CASINGGDAEAFF. Here the CDR3 DNA reads TGTGCCAGCATTAATGGGGGAGACGCTGAAGCTTTCTTT.

The V call is TRBV5-1, the J call TRBJ1-2; 9 bases are a match to TRBD1. CDR3 length: 14 amino acids. The V gene's germline CDR1 is SGHRS and CDR2 YFSETQ. The V and J ends lost 4 bases and 1 base, in that order; junction bases with no gene match: 2. The CDR3 here is CASSRTGVNYGYTF. CDR3 DNA sequence: TGCGCCAGCAGCAGGACAGGGGTTAACTATGGCTACACCTTC.

This clone was recorded once. The gene calls are TRBV2 and TRBJ2-5, with no clear D. The CDR3 length is 14 residues. CDR1 and CDR2 (germline): SNHLY, FYNNEI. V was shortened by 5 bases and J by 5 bases, with 15 bases between the two germline ends. The chain's CDR3 is CASSPTRFRETQYF. For the CDR3, the DNA is TGTGCCAGCAGTCCTACCCGATTCCGGGAGACCCAGTACTTC.

V is TRBV19 and J is TRBJ1-5; possibly TRBD1 for D (6 bases). CDR1 LNHDA and CDR2 SQIVND come from the germline V gene (reference sequence). Trimming shortened V by 9 bases and J by 7 bases, and 22 bases separated the two germline ends. The CDR3 has 15 residues. The DNA for the CDR3 is TGTGCCAGCGCTAAAGGGGGGGCGCCGGGGCAGCCCCAGCATTTT. Its protein product is CASAKGGAPGQPQHF.

A word on this clone: It may be a read error: a sequence one base away is much more abundant. Other DNA sequences of this sample code for an identical CDR3. This chain uses TRBV5-1 with TRBJ1-1; 7 bases are a match to TRBD1. The germline gives CDR1 SGHRS, CDR2 YFSETQ. This CDR3 region has 16 residues. CDR3 DNA sequence: TGCGCCAGCAGCCTGGGCCTGGGACAGTTGAACACTGAAGCCTTCTTT. This gives the protein CASSLGLGQLNTEAFF.

The chain joins TRBV13 to TRBJ2-6, with TRBD2 matching 8 bases. The CDR3 runs 14 residues. Germline CDR1 is PRHDT and CDR2 is FYEKMQ (reference sequence). The ends lost 8 bases at V and 1 base at J; junction bases unmatched: 1. The CDR3 bases are TGTGCCAGCCGGGAGGGTTCTGGGGCCAACGTCCTGACTTTC. Its protein product is CASREGSGANVLTF.

This chain links TRBV27 with TRBJ1-4; TRBD1 aligns across 7 bases. V gave up 7 bases and J gave up 6 bases; unmatched junction bases: 8. The CDR3 extends over 14 amino acids. The germline CDR1 and CDR2 sequences are MNHEY and SMNVEV (reference sequence). CDR3 coding DNA: TGTGCCAGCAAAGGAGGGGGCCGGGATGAAAAACTGTTTTTT. The encoded protein is CASKGGGRDEKLFF.

This chain connects TRBV4-1 to TRBJ2-2; D is perhaps TRBD1 (6 bases). The length of the CDR3 is 18 residues. The V and J ends lost 1 base and 3 bases respectively, with 18 bases between them. Germline V gene lookup returns CDR1 MGHRA and CDR2 YSYEKL. CDR3 DNA: TGCGCCAGCAGCCAAGGACTCCCCAGGGGAGACGACACCGGGGAGCTGTTTTTT. This codes for CASSQGLPRGDDTGELFF.

V is TRBV5-1 and J is TRBJ2-3; TRBD2 aligns across 10 bases. The V segment lost 5 bases and the J segment 3 bases; nucleotides outside the gene matches: 9. The CDR3 has 16 residues. In germline, CDR1 is SGHRS, CDR2 YFSETQ. In DNA form, the CDR3 reads TGCGCCAGCAGACCCCGCGGGACTAGCGAAACAGATACGCAGTATTTT. Translated, it gives CASRPRGTSETDTQYF. Drawing the rest from reference TRBV5-1 and TRBJ2-3, the complete variable domain is KAGVTQTPRYLIKTRGQQVTLSCSPISGHRSVSWYQQTPGQGLQFLFEYFSETQRNKGNFPGRFSGRQFSNSRSEMNVSTLELGDSALYLCASRPRGTSETDTQYFGPGTRLTVL.

CDR3 sequence: CASSLGLAAPYEQYF. In DNA form, the CDR3 reads TGCGCCAGCAGCTTGGGACTAGCGGCCCCCTACGAGCAGTACTTC. The rearrangement links TRBV5-1 to TRBJ2-7; 9 nucleotides line up with TRBD2. The V and J ends lost 0 bases and 2 bases, in that order; junction bases with no gene match: 3. Germline V CDR1 and CDR2: SGHRS, YFSETQ. The CDR3 contains 15 residues.

The chain couples TRBV7-8 to TRBJ2-2; 10 bases are a match to TRBD2. The junction had 7 bases not matched to a gene; V was cut back by 5 bases and J by 7 bases. This CDR3 has 15 amino acids. CDR1 is SGHVS, CDR2 FQNEAQ, per germline. The CDR3 protein is CASSPNRTSGGELFF. The CDR3 coding sequence is TGTGCCAGCAGCCCAAACAGGACTAGCGGCGGGGAGCTGTTTTTT.

The chain uses TRBV11-2 and TRBJ2-1, with 8 positions matching TRBD1. V was clipped by 3 bases and J by 4 bases; unmatched bases: 5. Germline CDR1 SGHAT, CDR2 FQNNGV. The CDR3 totals 15 residues. The CDR3 sequence: CASSFDRGSYNEQFF. In DNA, the CDR3 is TGTGCCAGCAGCTTCGACAGGGGTTCATACAATGAGCAGTTCTTC. The whole variable domain, filled in from reference TRBV11-2 and TRBJ2-1, reads EAGVAQSPRYKIIEKRQSVAFWCNPISGHATLYWYQQILGQGPKLLIQFQNNGVVDDSQLPKDRFSAERLKGVDSTLKIQPAKLEDSAVYLCASSFDRGSYNEQFFGPGTRLTVL.

The rearrangement uses TRBV4-1 and TRBJ2-7; 8 bases match TRBD1. Germline trimming cut 1 base from V and 2 bases from J; bases unmatched to any gene: 4. There are 15 residues in the CDR3. Germline V gene data show CDR1 as MGHRA and CDR2 as YSYEKL. In DNA, the CDR3 is TGCGCCAGCAGCCAAGGGGACAGGCCCACCTACGAGCAGTACTTC. Translating it yields CASSQGDRPTYEQYF.

This clone has a single count. The rearrangement joins TRBV4-2 to TRBJ1-3, with TRBD1 as a possible D gene (6 bases). The CDR3 is 16 amino acids. Trimming removed 5 bases from V and 0 bases from J, with 14 bases in between. Germline V lookup: CDR1 LGHNA, CDR2 YNFKEQ. CDR3 nucleotides: TGTGCCAGCAGCTGGGGGACAAGGGCCTCTGGAAACACCATATATTTT. It codes for CASSWGTRASGNTIYF.

This rearrangement joins TRBV18 to TRBJ2-3; 10 bases align to TRBD1. The trim removed 6 bases at V and 4 bases at J, leaving 7 bases unmatched. Germline V lookup: CDR1 KGHSH, CDR2 LQKENI. This CDR3 spans 15 amino acids. The CDR3 nucleotides are TGTGCCAGCTCTCAGACAGGGGGCGTTGCAGATACGCAGTATTTT. It codes for CASSQTGGVADTQYF. The full variable domain, with the rest looked up from reference TRBV18 and TRBJ2-3, is NAGVMQNPRHLVRRRGQEARLRCSPMKGHSHVYWYRQLPEEGLKFMVYLQKENIIDESGMPKERFSAEFPKEGPSILRIQQVVRGDSAAYFCASSQTGGVADTQYFGPGTRLTVL.

The V gene is TRBV10-3, the J gene TRBJ1-2; D is unclear. Germline V CDR1 and CDR2: ENHRY, SYGVKD. The V gene lost 4 bases and the J gene lost 7 bases, with 13 bases spanning the gap. This CDR3 comprises 13 residues. This CDR3 is CAISGVEVLGYTF. CDR3 coding DNA: TGTGCCATCAGTGGGGTGGAGGTGCTTGGCTACACCTTC.

CDR3 region: CAISATDPGGYEQYF. Written as DNA, the CDR3 is TGTGCCATCAGTGCTACGGATCCGGGAGGATACGAGCAGTACTTC. This sequence joins TRBV10-3 and TRBJ2-7; 7 bases are a match to TRBD2. The CDR3 loop spans 15 amino acids. V lost 4 bases, J lost 4 bases, and 10 bases stayed unmatched. Germline assignment: CDR1 ENHRY and CDR2 SYGVKD.

The chain carries TRBV5-1 and TRBJ2-1; 13 bases are shared with TRBD2. The trim removed 1 base at V and 5 bases at J, leaving 9 bases unmatched. Germline CDR1 SGHRS, CDR2 YFSETQ. CDR3 length: 18 amino acids. CDR3 amino acids: CASSLMGLAGLGHNEQFF. The CDR3 DNA reads TGCGCCAGCAGCTTGATGGGACTAGCGGGACTCGGCCACAATGAGCAGTTCTTC.

The chain recombines TRBV6-1 with TRBJ2-6; D is possibly TRBD1 or TRBD2 (5 bases each). The V gene lost 4 bases and the J gene lost 4 bases, with 11 bases spanning the gap. CDR3 length equals 15 residues. Germline lookup yields CDR1 MNHNS and CDR2 SASEGT. The CDR3 here is CASSGGGAGANVLTF. The DNA for the CDR3 is TGTGCCAGCAGTGGTGGGGGTGCAGGGGCCAACGTCCTGACTTTC.

This clone was seen once. The chain has TRBV7-8 and TRBJ2-3, with 7 nucleotides matching TRBD1. This CDR3 has 17 residues. Trimming removed 4 bases from V and 1 base from J; junction bases left unmatched: 11. The germline CDR1 and CDR2 sequences are SGHVS and FQNEAQ. CDR3 sequence reads: CASSSPLDRSRTDTQYF. CDR3 DNA sequence: TGTGCCAGCAGCTCCCCACTGGACAGGAGTCGCACAGATACGCAGTATTTT.

The chain employs TRBV28 and TRBJ1-2, with D unresolved. The ends were cut back, 2 bases at V and 2 bases at J, with 6 bases in the middle. The length of the CDR3 is 13 residues. Germline V gives CDR1 MDHEN, CDR2 SYDVKM. The CDR3 protein is CASSLHQNYGYTF. CDR3 bases: TGTGCCAGCAGTTTACATCAGAACTATGGCTACACCTTC.

The rearrangement links TRBV6-1 to TRBJ2-7; 9 bases agree with TRBD1. Germline values: CDR1 MNHNS, CDR2 SASEGT. The CDR3 is 15 amino acids. V shed 2 bases and J 4 bases; nucleotides not matched to a gene: 6. CDR3 sequence reads: CASSESGTGLYEQYF. CDR3 bases: TGTGCCAGCAGTGAATCCGGGACAGGGTTGTACGAGCAGTACTTC.